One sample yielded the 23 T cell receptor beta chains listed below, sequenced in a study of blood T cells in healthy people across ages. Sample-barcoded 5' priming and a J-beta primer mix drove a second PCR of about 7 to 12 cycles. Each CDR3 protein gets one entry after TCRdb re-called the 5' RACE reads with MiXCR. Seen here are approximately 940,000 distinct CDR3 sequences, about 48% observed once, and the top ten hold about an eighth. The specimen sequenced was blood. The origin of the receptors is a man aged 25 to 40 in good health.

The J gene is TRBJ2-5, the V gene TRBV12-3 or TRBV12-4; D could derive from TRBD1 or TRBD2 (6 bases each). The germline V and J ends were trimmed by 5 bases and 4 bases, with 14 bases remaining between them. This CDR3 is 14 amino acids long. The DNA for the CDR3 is TGTGCCAGCAGTCCGGGGGCCCGCCGAGAGACCCAGTACTTC. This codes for CASSPGARRETQYF.

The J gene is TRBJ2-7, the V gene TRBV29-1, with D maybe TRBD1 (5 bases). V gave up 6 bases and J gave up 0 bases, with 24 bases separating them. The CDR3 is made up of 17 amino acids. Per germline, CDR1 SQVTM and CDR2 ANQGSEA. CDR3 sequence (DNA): TGCAGCGTAGATTCAGGGTGGTTTATTCCCTTCTCCTACGAGCAGTACTTC. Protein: CSVDSGWFIPFSYEQYF.

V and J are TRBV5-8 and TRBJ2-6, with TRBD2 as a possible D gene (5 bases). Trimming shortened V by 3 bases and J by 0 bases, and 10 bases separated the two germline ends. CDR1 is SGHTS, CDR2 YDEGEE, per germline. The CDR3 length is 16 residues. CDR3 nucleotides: TGTGCCAGCAGCTCTGGAGGCCACTCTGGGGCCAACGTCCTGACTTTC. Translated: CASSSGGHSGANVLTF.

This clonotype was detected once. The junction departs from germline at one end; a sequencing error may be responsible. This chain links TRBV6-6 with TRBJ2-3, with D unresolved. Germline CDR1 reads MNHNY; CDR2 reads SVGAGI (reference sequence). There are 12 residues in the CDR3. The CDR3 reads CVSSPPIDTQYF. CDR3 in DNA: TGTGTCAGCAGTCCCCCGATCGATACGCAGTATTTT.

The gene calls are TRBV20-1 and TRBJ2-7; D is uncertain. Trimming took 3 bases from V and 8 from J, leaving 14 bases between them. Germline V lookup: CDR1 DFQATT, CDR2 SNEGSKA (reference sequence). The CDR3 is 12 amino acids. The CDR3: CSASGQVYKQYF. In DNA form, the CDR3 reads TGCAGTGCTAGTGGTCAGGTTTACAAGCAGTACTTC.

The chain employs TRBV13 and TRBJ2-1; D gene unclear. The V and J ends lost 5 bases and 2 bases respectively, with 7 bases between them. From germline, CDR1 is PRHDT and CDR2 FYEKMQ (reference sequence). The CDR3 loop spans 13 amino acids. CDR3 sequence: CASSGRTYNEQFF. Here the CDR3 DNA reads TGTGCCAGCAGCGGACGTACCTACAATGAGCAGTTCTTC.

As DNA, the CDR3 is TGCGCCAGCAGCCATTTTGTGGGGCCCAATCAGCCCCAGCATTTT. Translation: CASSHFVGPNQPQHF. The genes are TRBV4-1 and TRBJ1-5; TRBD1 is a possible D gene (5 bases). Trimming stripped 3 bases from V and 3 bases from J, with 12 bases between. CDR3 size: 15 residues. Germline CDR1 MGHRA, CDR2 YSYEKL.

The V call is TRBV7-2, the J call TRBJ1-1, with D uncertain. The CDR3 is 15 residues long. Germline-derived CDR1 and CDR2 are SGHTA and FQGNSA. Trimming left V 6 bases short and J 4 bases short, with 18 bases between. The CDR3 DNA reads TGTGCCAGCAGTCTCGGGCCGGGCGGGAGCACTGAAGCTTTCTTT. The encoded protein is CASSLGPGGSTEAFF.

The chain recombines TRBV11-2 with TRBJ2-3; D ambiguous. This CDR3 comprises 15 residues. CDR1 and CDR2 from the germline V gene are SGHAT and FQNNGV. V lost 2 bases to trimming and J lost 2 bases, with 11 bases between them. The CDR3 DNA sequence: TGTGCCAGCAGCTTATACAATGAAAACACAGATACGCAGTATTTT. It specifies CASSLYNENTDTQYF.

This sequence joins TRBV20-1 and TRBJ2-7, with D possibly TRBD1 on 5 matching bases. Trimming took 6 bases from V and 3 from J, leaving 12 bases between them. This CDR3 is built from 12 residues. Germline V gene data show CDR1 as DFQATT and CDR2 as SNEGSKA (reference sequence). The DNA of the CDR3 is TGCAGTGCCGCCCGGACAAGCTACGAGCAGTACTTC. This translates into CSAARTSYEQYF.

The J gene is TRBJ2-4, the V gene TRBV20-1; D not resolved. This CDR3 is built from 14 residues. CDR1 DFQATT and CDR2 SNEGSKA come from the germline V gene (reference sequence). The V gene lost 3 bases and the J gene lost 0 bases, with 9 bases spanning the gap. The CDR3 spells CSASRAAAKNIQYF. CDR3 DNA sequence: TGCAGTGCTAGTAGGGCGGCAGCCAAAAACATTCAGTACTTC.

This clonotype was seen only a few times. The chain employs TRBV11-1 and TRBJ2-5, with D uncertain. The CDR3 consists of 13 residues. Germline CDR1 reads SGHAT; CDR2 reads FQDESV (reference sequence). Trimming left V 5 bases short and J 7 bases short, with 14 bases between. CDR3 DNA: TGTGCCAGCAGCCCACGTATCGAGGTGACCCAGTACTTC. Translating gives CASSPRIEVTQYF.

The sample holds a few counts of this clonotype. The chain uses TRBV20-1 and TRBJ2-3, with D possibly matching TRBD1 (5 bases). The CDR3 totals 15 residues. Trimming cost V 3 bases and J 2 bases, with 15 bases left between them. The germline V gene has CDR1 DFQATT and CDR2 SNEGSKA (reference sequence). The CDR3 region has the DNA TGCAGTGCTAGTCGTCGACAGACCCCCACAGATACGCAGTATTTT. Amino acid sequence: CSASRRQTPTDTQYF.

CDR3 in amino acids: CSAGDRGQKRAFF. In DNA, the CDR3 is TGCAGCGCAGGGGACAGGGGCCAAAAAAGGGCTTTCTTT. This sequence joins TRBV29-1 and TRBJ1-1; 10 bases align to TRBD1. Trimming removed 7 bases from V and 11 bases from J; junction bases left unmatched: 13. CDR3 size: 13 residues. Germline assignment: CDR1 SQVTM and CDR2 ANQGSEA. Filled out from reference TRBV29-1 and TRBJ1-1, the complete variable domain reads SAVISQKPSRDICQRGTSLTIQCQVDSQVTMMFWYRQQPGQSLTLIATANQGSEATYESGFVIDKFPISRPNLTFSTLTVSNMSPEDSSIYLCSAGDRGQKRAFFGQGTRLTVV.

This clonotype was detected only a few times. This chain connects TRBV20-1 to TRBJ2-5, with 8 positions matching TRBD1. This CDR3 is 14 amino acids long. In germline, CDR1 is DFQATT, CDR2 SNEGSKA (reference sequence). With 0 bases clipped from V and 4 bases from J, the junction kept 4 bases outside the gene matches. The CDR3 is CSAREPGGRETQYF. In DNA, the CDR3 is TGCAGTGCTAGAGAACCAGGGGGCAGAGAGACCCAGTACTTC.

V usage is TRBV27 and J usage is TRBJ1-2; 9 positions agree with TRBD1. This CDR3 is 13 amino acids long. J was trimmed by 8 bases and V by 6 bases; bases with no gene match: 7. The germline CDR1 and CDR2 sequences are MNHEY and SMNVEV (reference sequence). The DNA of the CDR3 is TGTGCCAGCAGCGACAGGGGGATAGACGGCTACACCTTC. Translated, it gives CASSDRGIDGYTF.

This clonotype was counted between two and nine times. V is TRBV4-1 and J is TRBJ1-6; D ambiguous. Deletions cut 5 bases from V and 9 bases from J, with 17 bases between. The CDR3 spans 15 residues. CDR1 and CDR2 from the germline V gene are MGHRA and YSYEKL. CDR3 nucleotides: TGCGCCAGCAGCAAGGCCCGAGGGAGTGTTTCACCCCTCCACTTT. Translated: CASSKARGSVSPLHF.

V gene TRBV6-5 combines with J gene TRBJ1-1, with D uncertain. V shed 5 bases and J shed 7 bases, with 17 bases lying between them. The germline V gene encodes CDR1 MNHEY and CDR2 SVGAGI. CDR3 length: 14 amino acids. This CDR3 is CASSRANTGIEAFF. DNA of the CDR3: TGTGCCAGCAGTAGAGCTAACACTGGCATTGAAGCTTTCTTT.

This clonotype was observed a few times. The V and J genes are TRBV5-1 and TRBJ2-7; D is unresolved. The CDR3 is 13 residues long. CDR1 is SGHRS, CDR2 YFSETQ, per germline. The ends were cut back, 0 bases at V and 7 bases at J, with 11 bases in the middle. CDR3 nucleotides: TGCGCCAGCAGCTTGGATCAGTCGCGGGAGCAGTACTTC. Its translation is CASSLDQSREQYF.

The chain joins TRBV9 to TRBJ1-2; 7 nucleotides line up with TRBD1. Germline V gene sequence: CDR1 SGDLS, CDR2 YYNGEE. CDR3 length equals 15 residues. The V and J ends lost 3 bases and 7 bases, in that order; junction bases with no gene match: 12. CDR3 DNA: TGTGCCAGCAGCGCGGGACAGAATGGGGGAGGTGGCTACACCTTC. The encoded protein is CASSAGQNGGGGYTF.

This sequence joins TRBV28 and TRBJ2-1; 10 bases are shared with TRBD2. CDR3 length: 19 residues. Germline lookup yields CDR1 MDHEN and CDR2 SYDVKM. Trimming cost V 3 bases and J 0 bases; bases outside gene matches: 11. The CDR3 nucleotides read TGTGCCAGCAGTTTGGGTGCTAGCGGGGGCTCCCACTCCTACAATGAGCAGTTCTTC. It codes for CASSLGASGGSHSYNEQFF.

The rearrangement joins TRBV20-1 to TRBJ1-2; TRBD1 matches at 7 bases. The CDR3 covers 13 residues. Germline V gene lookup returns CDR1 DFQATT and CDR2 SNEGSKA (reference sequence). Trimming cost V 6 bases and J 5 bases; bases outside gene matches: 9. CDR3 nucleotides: TGCAGTGCGAGCGGACAGGAACCGTATGGCTACACCTTC. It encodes CSASGQEPYGYTF.

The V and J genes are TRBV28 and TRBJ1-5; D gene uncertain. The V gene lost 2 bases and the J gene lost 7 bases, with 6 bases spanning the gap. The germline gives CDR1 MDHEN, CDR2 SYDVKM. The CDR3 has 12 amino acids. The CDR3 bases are TGTGCCAGCAGTTTAAACAAGCAGCCCCAGCATTTT. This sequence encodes CASSLNKQPQHF.